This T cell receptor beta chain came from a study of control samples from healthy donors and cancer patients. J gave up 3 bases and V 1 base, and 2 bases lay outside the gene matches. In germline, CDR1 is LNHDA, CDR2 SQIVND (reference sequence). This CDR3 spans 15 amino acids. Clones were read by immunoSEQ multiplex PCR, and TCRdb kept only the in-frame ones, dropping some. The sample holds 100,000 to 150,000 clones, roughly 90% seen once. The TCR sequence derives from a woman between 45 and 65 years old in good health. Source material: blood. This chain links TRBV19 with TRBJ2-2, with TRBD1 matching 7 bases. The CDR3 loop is CASSIGDRDTGELFF. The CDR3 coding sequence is TGTGCCAGTAGTATAGGAGACAGGGACACCGGGGAGCTGTTTTTT.